This T cell receptor beta chain was captured by sequencing in a study of response to subunit inactivated influenza vaccine. General study results and limits: New T cells are recruited in small numbers by each seasonal influenza vaccination, according to the authors' suggestion.

CDR1 and CDR2 (germline): SGHTA, FQGNSA. The CDR3 has 14 residues. Note on this clonotype: No antigen is known for it. Germline is not matched at one junction end, which may reflect a read error.

TCRdb ran MiXCR on the RT-PCR reads and lists one entry per CDR3 protein. This sample has over 650,000 distinct CDR3 sequences, with about a fifth found just once. The sequence was obtained from a man in his fifties who received an inactivated influenza vaccine. The chain employs TRBV7-2 and TRBJ1-6; no reliable D call. The source material was PBMCs from blood, sampled around 5 days after vaccination. CDR3 DNA sequence: TGTGCCAGCAGCCCCAGTCAATATAGTTCACCCCTCCACTTT. This encodes CASSPSQYSSPLHF.